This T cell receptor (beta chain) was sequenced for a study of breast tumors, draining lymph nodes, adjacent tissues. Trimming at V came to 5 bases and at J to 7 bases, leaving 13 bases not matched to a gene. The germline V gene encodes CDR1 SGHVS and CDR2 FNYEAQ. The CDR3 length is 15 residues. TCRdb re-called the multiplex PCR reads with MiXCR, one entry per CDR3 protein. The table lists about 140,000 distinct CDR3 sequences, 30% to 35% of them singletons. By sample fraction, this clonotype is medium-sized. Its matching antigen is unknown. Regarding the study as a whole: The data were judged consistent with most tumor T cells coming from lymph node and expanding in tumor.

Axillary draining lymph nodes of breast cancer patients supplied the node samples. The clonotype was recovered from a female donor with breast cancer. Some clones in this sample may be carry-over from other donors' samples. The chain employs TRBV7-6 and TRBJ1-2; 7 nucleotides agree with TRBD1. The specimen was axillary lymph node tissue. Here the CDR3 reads CASSVKTGSPSGYTF. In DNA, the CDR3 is TGTGCCAGCAGCGTTAAGACAGGGTCGCCGTCTGGCTACACCTTC. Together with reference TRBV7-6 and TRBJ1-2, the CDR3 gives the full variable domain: GAGVSQSPRYKVTKRGQDVALRCDPISGHVSLYWYRQALGQGPEFLTYFNYEAQQDKSGLPNDRFSAERPEGSISTLTIQRTEQRDSAMYRCASSVKTGSPSGYTFGSGTRLTVV.